These 14 T cell receptor beta chains were sequenced from one sample in a study of T cells in Graves' hyperthyroidism and ophthalmopathy. Authors of the study amplified TCR beta CDR3 regions from RNA transcripts. In the first-round RT-PCR of the TCR CDR3, the HTBI primer set was used. MiXCR was run by TCRdb on the multiplex PCR reads, yielding one entry per CDR3 protein. The sample carries fewer than 850,000 distinct CDR3 sequences, 15% to 20% recorded once. Sequenced input: blood. These receptor sequences come from a man aged 50 to 59 with Graves' hyperthyroidism.

As regards this clonotype: At one end the junction does not follow the germline gene, possibly because of a read error. The gene calls are TRBV14 and TRBJ2-5; D perhaps matches TRBD1 (5 bases). This CDR3 contains 16 residues. Germline CDR1 and CDR2: SGHDN and FVKESK. This CDR3 is CANSQDGSKGRETQYF. As DNA, the CDR3 is TGTGCCAACAGCCAAGATGGGTCAAAGGGGCGGGAGACCCAGTACTTC.

The rearrangement joins TRBV9 to TRBJ2-1; D call uncertain. V was pared by 4 bases and J by 0 bases, with 11 bases between. Germline V gene lookup returns CDR1 SGDLS and CDR2 YYNGEE. The CDR3 sequence is 15 residues long. CDR3 protein: CASSSGSASYNEQFF. The CDR3, as DNA: TGTGCCAGCAGCTCAGGATCGGCCTCCTACAATGAGCAGTTCTTC.

The DNA of the CDR3 is TGCGCCAGCAGACCGGGAGACCCCTACAATGAGCAGTTCTTC. Protein product: CASRPGDPYNEQFF. The chain has TRBV5-1 and TRBJ2-1, with D perhaps matching TRBD2 (6 bases). The V gene's germline CDR1 is SGHRS and CDR2 YFSETQ. The V end was cut by 5 bases, the J end by 2 bases, with 11 bases between. The CDR3 runs 14 residues.

The chain has TRBV7-3 and TRBJ2-3; 14 bases line up with TRBD2. The CDR3 runs 19 residues. CDR1 and CDR2 (germline): SGHTA, FQGTGA. J gave up 2 bases and V 5 bases, and 12 bases lay outside the gene matches. CDR3 nucleotide sequence: TGTGCCAGCAGCCCGCAGACTAGCGGGAGGGCGCTTGACACAGATACGCAGTATTTT. Its protein is CASSPQTSGRALDTDTQYF.

This clonotype was counted at least ten times. The chain combines TRBV27 with TRBJ1-6; D not resolved. V was cut by 5 bases and J by 0 bases, with 5 bases left in between. This CDR3 comprises 14 residues. Germline loops: CDR1 MNHEY, CDR2 SMNVEV (reference sequence). CDR3 nucleotide sequence: TGTGCCAGCAGTAAACTCTCCTATAATTCACCCCTCCACTTT. As protein: CASSKLSYNSPLHF.

This clonotype has a count of ten or more. This chain joins TRBV20-1 and TRBJ2-7, with 7 bases aligning to TRBD1. The germline gives CDR1 DFQATT, CDR2 SNEGSKA (reference sequence). The CDR3 covers 15 residues. V dropped 0 bases and J dropped 0; count of bases not matched to a gene: 5. In DNA, the CDR3 is TGCAGTGCTAGAGATAAGGGACAGTTCTCCTACGAGCAGTACTTC. This sequence encodes CSARDKGQFSYEQYF.

This clonotype was observed a few times. The V call is TRBV6-1, the J call TRBJ1-1; no definite D call. Germline CDR1 is MNHNS and CDR2 is SASEGT. The V gene lost 6 bases and the J gene lost 4 bases, with 12 bases spanning the gap. The CDR3 length is 13 residues. As DNA, the CDR3 is TGTGCCAGCAGCCCCGAAACCGCCACTGAAGCTTTCTTT. Its protein product is CASSPETATEAFF.

This clonotype has just a few counts. The chain employs TRBV2 and TRBJ2-2; no firm D call. The CDR3 contains 15 residues. The germline V gene encodes CDR1 SNHLY and CDR2 FYNNEI. Trimming removed 5 bases at V and 4 bases at J, with 14 bases between. The CDR3 loop is CASSFLDSPTGELFF. CDR3 in DNA: TGTGCCAGCAGTTTCCTAGACTCCCCCACCGGGGAGCTGTTTTTT.

This clonotype was counted many times. The genes are TRBV24-1 and TRBJ2-2, with 9 bases aligning to TRBD2. Germline V gene sequence: CDR1 KGHDR, CDR2 SFDVKD. The trim removed 4 bases at V and 0 bases at J, leaving 2 bases unmatched. The CDR3 is made up of 16 amino acids. Here the CDR3 DNA reads TGTGCCACCAGTGACCCTAGCGGGACGAACACCGGGGAGCTGTTTTTT. Encoded protein: CATSDPSGTNTGELFF.

Many counts were recorded for this clonotype. The chain has TRBV5-1 and TRBJ2-3, with D maybe TRBD2 (5 bases). CDR1 SGHRS and CDR2 YFSETQ come from the germline V gene. Trimming removed 0 bases at V and 6 bases at J, with 17 bases between. This CDR3 is 16 amino acids long. The CDR3 DNA follows: TGCGCCAGCAGCTTGGATAACCTCCGATCGGGGGATACGCAGTATTTT. This translates into CASSLDNLRSGDTQYF.

This clonotype occurred many times. The J gene is TRBJ1-2, the V gene TRBV28; possibly TRBD1 for D (6 bases). CDR1 is MDHEN, CDR2 SYDVKM, per germline. The V and J ends lost 2 bases and 4 bases respectively, with 14 bases between them. CDR3 length: 15 amino acids. The CDR3 DNA reads as TGTGCCAGCAGTTTAGGGCAGGGGCCGGGCTATGGCTACACCTTC. This gives the protein CASSLGQGPGYGYTF.

There are many counts of this clonotype. The chain carries TRBV7-3 and TRBJ1-1; D remains unclear. V gave up 0 bases and J gave up 3 bases, with 14 bases separating them. Germline loops: CDR1 SGHTA, CDR2 FQGTGA. The CDR3 runs 16 residues. CDR3 sequence (DNA): TGTGCCAGCAGCTTAACGGGGATGGATGGGCACACTGAAGCTTTCTTT. It translates to CASSLTGMDGHTEAFF.

This clonotype was counted at least ten times. This chain links TRBV27 with TRBJ2-7; D ambiguous. Looked up from germline, CDR1 is MNHEY and CDR2 is SMNVEV (reference sequence). CDR3 size: 14 residues. The ends were cut back, 5 bases at V and 2 bases at J, with 13 bases in the middle. CDR3 sequence: CASSLTASTYEQYF. CDR3 nucleotides: TGTGCCAGCAGTCTTACCGCCTCAACCTACGAGCAGTACTTC.

This clonotype was counted ten times or more. The chain links TRBV3-1 to TRBJ1-1; D is possibly TRBD1 (5 bases). The V gene's germline CDR1 is LGHDT and CDR2 YNNKEL (reference sequence). V was clipped by 3 bases and J by 9 bases, with 14 bases between them. The CDR3 has 13 residues. This CDR3 reads CASSHPRGSKAFF. CDR3 sequence (DNA): TGTGCCAGCAGCCACCCTAGGGGTAGTAAAGCTTTCTTT.